The sequence of this T cell receptor (beta chain) was determined in a study of metastatic and nonmetastatic thyroid tumors. Trimming removed 0 bases from V and 5 bases from J, with 7 bases in between. CDR1 and CDR2 (germline): DFQATT, SNEGSKA (reference sequence). The CDR3 has 13 residues. This clone has a count of ten or more. This could be a read error, since a much larger clone is one nucleotide away. Other nucleotide sequences in the sample specify the same CDR3. Thyroid surgery was preceded by no treatment in any patient. TCRdb re-called the PCR reads via MiXCR. The sample lists roughly 58,000 clones, about 4% occurring once.

This receptor was identified in a female donor with papillary thyroid cancer or a benign thyroid nodule (not recorded which). Some clones in this sample may be carry-over from other donors' samples. The chain carries TRBV20-1 and TRBJ2-2, with no clear D. The sample was blood. Here the CDR3 DNA reads TGCAGTGCTAGAGATTTGAATACCGGGGAGCTGTTTTTT. The encoded protein is CSARDLNTGELFF.